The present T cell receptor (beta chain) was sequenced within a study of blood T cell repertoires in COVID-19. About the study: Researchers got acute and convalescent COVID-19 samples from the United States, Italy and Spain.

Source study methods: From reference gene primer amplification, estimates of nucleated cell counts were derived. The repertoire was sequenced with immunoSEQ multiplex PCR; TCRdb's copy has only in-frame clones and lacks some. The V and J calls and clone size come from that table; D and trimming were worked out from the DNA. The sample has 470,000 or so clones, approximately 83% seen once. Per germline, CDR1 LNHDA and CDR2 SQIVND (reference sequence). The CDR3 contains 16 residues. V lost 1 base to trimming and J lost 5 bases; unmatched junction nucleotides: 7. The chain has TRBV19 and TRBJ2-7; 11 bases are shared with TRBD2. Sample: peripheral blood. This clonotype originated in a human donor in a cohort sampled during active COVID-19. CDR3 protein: CASSIVTSGSIHEQYF. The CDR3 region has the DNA TGTGCCAGTAGTATAGTTACTAGCGGGAGTATCCACGAGCAGTACTTC.